This is a list of T cell receptor beta chains from one sample in a study of CD8 T cells in ankylosing spondylitis. TCRdb independently ran MiXCR on the 5' RACE reads; one entry per CDR3 protein. The sample has approximately 550,000 distinct CDR3 sequences, about 13% seen once. Sequencing input: blood, either unsorted or a sorted T cell fraction (not recorded which). The source of these receptors is a male donor with ankylosing spondylitis. The CDR3 runs from the conserved cysteine through the conserved F or W. The order of the fields is J gene, D gene, clone size, V gene, CDR3 DNA, CDR3 protein. A D gene is named only where the DNA matches it firmly. Rows give clone size only sometimes, using once, few, many, or a class for an expanded clone.

TRBJ2-3,-,few,TRBV29-1,TGCAGCGCCCTCCTCGCAGAAGGGTGGGGCACAGATACGCAGTATTTT,CSALLAEGWGTDTQYF
TRBJ2-5,TRBD2,many,TRBV12-3/TRBV12-4,TGTGCCAGCAGTCCATTCGGACTAGCGGGAGGTCAAGAGACCCAGTACTTC,CASSPFGLAGGQETQYF
TRBJ2-3,TRBD1,many,TRBV19,TGTGCCAGTAGTGCCCCCCATACAGGGGGCAGCGATACGCAGTATTTT,CASSAPHTGGSDTQYF
TRBJ2-3,TRBD2,-,TRBV20-1,TGCAGTGCGCCCGCTAGCGGGAGCATGGCAGATACGCAGTATTTT,CSAPASGSMADTQYF
TRBJ1-2,-,-,TRBV6-5,TGTGCCAGCCCGATCCGGGCAGGGCCGATCACCTTC,CASPIRAGPITF
TRBJ1-1,-,few,TRBV15,TGTGCCACCAGCCGAGGGGGTGGAAACACTGAAGCTTTCTTT,CATSRGGGNTEAFF
TRBJ1-3,-,-,TRBV7-2,TGTGCCAGCAGCATGGACAGCGGAAACACCATATATTTT,CASSMDSGNTIYF
TRBJ1-5,-,-,TRBV20-1,TGCAGTGCTAGAGATCGAGCAGGGTATCAGCCCCAGCATTTT,CSARDRAGYQPQHF
TRBJ2-7,TRBD1,-,TRBV6-2/TRBV6-3,TGTGCCAGCAGGCCGAGGGGACAGGGAGCCTACGAGCAGTACTTC,CASRPRGQGAYEQYF
TRBJ2-1,TRBD1,many,TRBV5-1,TGCGCCAGCAGCTTGAGCCAGGGGGCACCCTACAATGAGCAGTTCTTC,CASSLSQGAPYNEQFF
TRBJ2-5,-,-,TRBV10-2,TGCGCCAGCAGTGAGGGGACACCAAAAACCGAGGACCAAGAGACCCAGTACTTC,CASSEGTPKTEDQETQYF
TRBJ1-4,-,-,TRBV29-1,TGCAGCGTTGAAGGGGGGGCGGCTAATGAAAAACTGTTTTTT,CSVEGGAANEKLFF
TRBJ1-5,-,-,TRBV15,TGTGCCACCAGCAGAGATAAGGCCGGGGGGCATCAGCCCCAGCATTTT,CATSRDKAGGHQPQHF
TRBJ2-3,-,-,TRBV3-1,TGTGCCAGCAGCCAAGGGTCTGCGGTTGAGTATGGAGATACGCAGTATTTT,CASSQGSAVEYGDTQYF
TRBJ1-2,-,few,TRBV20-1,TGCAGTGCTAAACCGACAGGAGCTTATGGCTACACCTTC,CSAKPTGAYGYTF
TRBJ2-4,-,many,TRBV7-9,TGTGCCAGCAGCCCGACGCTAGCCAAAAACATTCAGTACTTC,CASSPTLAKNIQYF
TRBJ1-4,TRBD1,few,TRBV20-1,TGCAGTGCTAGATATCCGGGACAGGGAAATGAAAAACTGTTTTTT,CSARYPGQGNEKLFF
TRBJ2-1,TRBD2,-,TRBV2,TGTGCCAGCAGTAGGGGACTACCGGGCAATGAGCAGTTCTTC,CASSRGLPGNEQFF
TRBJ1-1,-,few,TRBV7-9,TGTGCCAGCAGCCTCCAACAAGGTAACACTGAAGCTTTCTTT,CASSLQQGNTEAFF
TRBJ2-1,TRBD2,few,TRBV5-5,TGTGCCAGCAGCTCCGGGACTAGCGGGAGGGCTTACTACAATGAGCAGTTCTTC,CASSSGTSGRAYYNEQFF
TRBJ1-3,-,few,TRBV14,TGTGCCAGCAGCCAAAGGCCTTACTCTGGAAACACCATATATTTT,CASSQRPYSGNTIYF
TRBJ1-4,TRBD1,few,TRBV5-6,TGTGCCAGCAGCTTGGATGGACAGGCTAATGAAAAACTGTTTTTT,CASSLDGQANEKLFF
TRBJ2-3,TRBD2,many,TRBV5-6,TGTGCCAGCAGCGCGGACAGGGGACTAGCGGGAGATACGCAGTATTTT,CASSADRGLAGDTQYF
TRBJ1-5,-,-,TRBV20-1,TGCAGTGCGCAAGCTTTGGGCAATCAGCCCCAGCATTTT,CSAQALGNQPQHF
TRBJ2-2,-,few,TRBV19,TGTGCCAGTAGTATGGATAGGGGCCGGGAGCTGTTTTTT,CASSMDRGRELFF
TRBJ2-1,TRBD2,-,TRBV7-8,TGTGCCAGCAGCTTGACCTGGGACTATACTGACAATGAGCAGTTCTTC,CASSLTWDYTDNEQFF
TRBJ2-1,-,-,TRBV5-4,TGTGCCAGCAGCTCCCGACAGCCGTACAATGAGCAGTTCTTC,CASSSRQPYNEQFF
TRBJ2-3,TRBD1,-,TRBV5-4,TGTGCCAGCAGCTTGGGGGGGACAGGAAGCACAGATACGCAGTATTTT,CASSLGGTGSTDTQYF
TRBJ2-5,-,few,TRBV11-2,TGTGCCAGCAGCCGAAATACAGGGCAAGAGACCCAGTACTTC,CASSRNTGQETQYF
TRBJ1-6,-,-,TRBV7-8,TGTGCCAGCGGATCCGGGCGAGAGGGATCACCCCTCCACTTT,CASGSGREGSPLHF
TRBJ2-7,-,few,TRBV20-1,TGCAGTGCTGTGGACAAGCACGAGCAGTACTTC,CSAVDKHEQYF
TRBJ2-3,-,many,TRBV29-1,TGCAGCTCCCTTAGCGGAGACGTCACAGATACGCAGTATTTT,CSSLSGDVTDTQYF
TRBJ2-1,TRBD2,few,TRBV4-2,TGTGCCAGCAGCCAAGATCCTGCGGCTAGCGGGAGTAATGGCAATGAGCAGTTCTTC,CASSQDPAASGSNGNEQFF
TRBJ1-1,TRBD1,-,TRBV5-6,TGTGCCAGCAGTCCCGGGACAGGGGGCTTGGGCACTGAAGCTTTCTTT,CASSPGTGGLGTEAFF
TRBJ1-1,-,few,TRBV3-1,TGTGCCAGCAGCCAAGGGATGGGGACATGGGACACTGAAGCTTTCTTT,CASSQGMGTWDTEAFF
TRBJ2-5,-,many,TRBV7-8,TGTGCCAGCAGCTTAGAGGTCTGGGAGACCCAGTACTTC,CASSLEVWETQYF
TRBJ2-1,-,few,TRBV9,TGTGCCAGCAGCGCCGGAAACTCCTACAATGAGCAGTTCTTC,CASSAGNSYNEQFF
TRBJ2-1,TRBD1,many,TRBV5-1,TGCGCCAGCAGCCCGGGACAGCTTAATAATGAGCAGTTCTTC,CASSPGQLNNEQFF